This TCR beta chain is from a study of blood T cell repertoires in COVID-19. This CDR3 has 16 residues. The ends lost 1 base at V and 5 bases at J; junction bases unmatched: 8. Germline lookup yields CDR1 SGHAT and CDR2 FQNNGV. Participants spanned ages about 18 to 100 years and resided in 20 to 30 US areas. Sequenced by immunoSEQ multiplex PCR; TCRdb stores in-frame clones only, minus some. The repertoire has about 150,000 clones, about 81% of them found once; the top ten carry around 7.1%. The chain joins TRBV11-2 to TRBJ2-5; 9 bases are a match to TRBD2. Sequencing was done on a sample of PBMCs or T cells enriched from blood (not recorded which). This clonotype was obtained from a man between 50 and 59 years old who had recovered from COVID-19. Here the CDR3 reads CASSLVLRGGRETQYF. The DNA for the CDR3 is TGTGCCAGCAGCTTAGTTTTGCGGGGGGGCCGGGAGACCCAGTACTTC.